A single sample is the source of the 8 T cell receptor beta chains below, sequenced in a study of blood T cell repertoires in COVID-19. Sequencing was performed with immunoSEQ multiplex PCR; in TCRdb, only in-frame clones are kept and a portion is missing. The sample consists of roughly 65,000 clones, roughly 80% of them appearing once. The specimen was peripheral blood. These receptors all come from a human donor in a cohort sampled during active COVID-19.

The V and J genes are TRBV7-2 and TRBJ2-7; D gene unclear. CDR1 is SGHTA, CDR2 FQGNSA, per germline. Trimming cost V 7 bases and J 2 bases, with 12 bases left between them. The CDR3 is 13 amino acids. CDR3 in DNA: TGTGCCAGCAAGAATCCCGTAGCCTACGAGCAGTACTTC. This encodes CASKNPVAYEQYF.

V usage is TRBV12-3 or TRBV12-4 and J usage is TRBJ1-4, with 9 bases identical to TRBD1. The V and J ends lost 5 bases and 14 bases, in that order; junction bases with no gene match: 9. The CDR3 length is 13 residues. The CDR3 DNA reads as TGTGCCAGCAGTGAGGGGACAGGGTTCAGTCTGTTTTTT. It yields the protein CASSEGTGFSLFF.

V gene TRBV9 combines with J gene TRBJ2-1, with D possibly being TRBD1 (6 bases). Germline V lookup: CDR1 SGDLS, CDR2 YYNGEE. This CDR3 is built from 14 residues. V was trimmed by 4 bases and J by 4 bases, leaving 12 bases between them. CDR3 region: CASSPGQNYNEQFF. CDR3 sequence (DNA): TGTGCCAGCAGCCCCGGACAGAATTACAATGAGCAGTTCTTC. Full variable domain (missing parts from reference TRBV9 and TRBJ2-1): DSGVTQTPKHLITATGQRVTLRCSPRSGDLSVYWYQQSLDQGLQFLIQYYNGEERAKGNILERFSAQQFPDLHSELNLSSLELGDSALYFCASSPGQNYNEQFFGPGTRLTVL.

V is TRBV28 and J is TRBJ2-2; TRBD2 aligns across 10 bases. V lost 8 bases, J lost 4 bases, and 7 bases stayed unmatched. In germline, CDR1 is MDHEN, CDR2 SYDVKM. The CDR3 is 15 residues long. The chain's CDR3 is CASGLAGAFTGELFF. The CDR3 DNA reads TGTGCCAGCGGGCTAGCGGGGGCCTTCACCGGGGAGCTGTTTTTT.

The chain recombines TRBV5-4 with TRBJ2-2; the D gene is possibly TRBD1 (6 bases). CDR3 size: 14 residues. The germline CDR1 and CDR2 sequences are SGHNT and YYREEE (reference sequence). The V end was cut by 0 bases, the J end by 7 bases, with 10 bases between. The CDR3 bases are TGTGCCAGCAGCTTGGACAGGGCTATCGGGGAGCTGTTTTTT. This gives the protein CASSLDRAIGELFF.

The V and J genes are TRBV3-1 (or the pseudogene TRBV3-2) and TRBJ1-1; D is undetermined. Germline lookup yields CDR1 LGHDT and CDR2 YNNKEL (reference sequence). Trimming cost V 0 bases and J 11 bases, with 10 bases left between them. This CDR3 spans 12 amino acids. The CDR3 nucleotides read TGTGCCAGCAGCCAAGAAGTAGCTGGGGCTTTCTTT. Translating gives CASSQEVAGAFF.

This sequence joins TRBV5-8 and TRBJ1-2, with 8 bases identical to TRBD1. Germline assignment: CDR1 SGHTS and CDR2 YDEGEE. Germline trimming cut 0 bases from V and 2 bases from J; bases unmatched to any gene: 0. This CDR3 is built from 14 residues. This chain's CDR3 is CASSLGQGNYGYTF. The CDR3 nucleotides are TGTGCCAGCAGCTTGGGACAGGGGAACTATGGCTACACCTTC.

This clone was found a few times. This chain joins TRBV29-1 and TRBJ1-2; possible D gene TRBD1, 5 bases. Trimming removed 6 bases from V and 8 bases from J, with 16 bases in between. In germline, CDR1 is SQVTM, CDR2 ANQGSEA. The CDR3 length is 12 residues. The CDR3 here is CSVAEGFGGYTF. CDR3 in DNA: TGCAGCGTCGCGGAGGGGTTTGGAGGCTACACCTTC.